The source of this T cell receptor beta chain is a study of T cell responses to AZD1222 COVID-19 vaccine. Across the whole study: Pooled in the analysis were second doses at about 4 or about 12 weeks. Overall study results and limits: Spike-specific TCR breadth and depth grew following two AZD1222 doses. The number of AZD1222 recipients seropositive at baseline was only 6 or 7.

This clone was observed once. Its antigen is unidentified. Produced via immunoSEQ multiplex PCR; TCRdb's table is partial and in-frame only. The repertoire includes over 40,000 clones, approximately 84% of them detected once, and around 27% sits in the top ten. Specimen: peripheral blood, collected on day 0 of AZD1222 vaccination. This sequence was found in an adult in good health.

CDR3 DNA: TGCGCCAGCAGCTTGGACACCCCCAGACAAGAAGAGACCCAGTACTTC. This encodes CASSLDTPRQEETQYF. This chain connects TRBV5-1 to TRBJ2-5; the D is unclear. CDR1 and CDR2 from the germline V gene are SGHRS and YFSETQ. This CDR3 contains 16 residues. Trimming removed 0 bases from V and 3 bases from J, with 15 bases in between.